This TCR beta chain was observed in a study of blood T cell repertoires in COVID-19. Study-level information: Whether acute or convalescent, the COVID-19 samples came from the United States, Italy and Spain. The cDNA or gDNA used as material had been derived from T cells, B-cell-depleted T cells, or PBMCs.

As handled by the study authors: Estimation of nucleated cell counts was performed using reference gene primer amplification. Clones were sequenced by immunoSEQ multiplex PCR, and TCRdb holds only the in-frame ones, with some missing. V and J calls and clone size are copied from that table; D and trimming were computed from the DNA. This sample has roughly 100,000 clones, with approximately 70% found just once. Per the germline V gene, CDR1 is MDHEN and CDR2 is SYDVKM. With V trimmed by 3 bases and J by 10 bases, 6 bases remained unmatched. The CDR3 contains 13 residues. This clone was recorded a few times.

Sequenced sample: peripheral blood. V and J are TRBV28 and TRBJ2-3; TRBD2 matches at 8 bases. The receptor's source is a man at least 80 years old with acute or convalescent COVID-19. CDR3 nucleotide sequence: TGTGCCAGCAGTTTCGGGGGGGGGAAACCGCAGTATTTT. Amino acids: CASSFGGGKPQYF.